This is a list of T cell receptor beta chains from one sample in a study of blood T cell repertoires in COVID-19. The data were produced by immunoSEQ multiplex PCR, yet TCRdb's version contains in-frame clones alone and is incomplete. The table records over 85,000 clones, around 84% of them present only once. The sample was peripheral blood. Receptors originate from a man aged 55 to 69 with acute or convalescent COVID-19. Each CDR3 is given with its conserved first and last residue. A D gene is named only where the DNA matches it firmly. The size of a clone is reported for some rows only, either as once, few or many, or as a class for expanded clones.

D,size,V,J,DNA,CDR3
-,-,TRBV28,TRBJ2-1,TGTGCCAGCAGTTTACTCGGCGGGGCAGCTTACAATGAGCAGTTCTTC,CASSLLGGAAYNEQFF
TRBD1,-,TRBV18,TRBJ2-7,TGTGCCAGCTCACCTTCCGGGACAGGGGTCGAGCAGTACTTC,CASSPSGTGVEQYF
-,few,TRBV24-1,TRBJ1-2,TGTGCCACCAGTGAGGATAACAGGGGCTACACCTTC,CATSEDNRGYTF
TRBD2,-,TRBV5-6,TRBJ2-5,TGTGCCAGCAGCCAAATAGCGGGGGGACAAGAGACCCAGTACTTC,CASSQIAGGQETQYF
TRBD1,-,TRBV7-9,TRBJ1-5,TGTGCCAGCAGCCTAGACAGGGTTCCCAATCAGCCCCAGCATTTT,CASSLDRVPNQPQHF
TRBD1,-,TRBV4-2,TRBJ1-2,TGTGCCAGCAGCTCAAGGTGGGACAGGGGACGGGGTGGCTACACCTTC,CASSSRWDRGRGGYTF
TRBD2,-,TRBV7-2,TRBJ2-3,TGTGCCAGCAGCTTAGGGGGGGTTAGGAGGGGACTAGTCACAGATACGCAGTATTTT,CASSLGGVRRGLVTDTQYF
TRBD1,-,TRBV4-1,TRBJ2-5,TGCGCCAGCAGCTTCCGACAGGGGGCGGGAGAGACCCAGTACTTC,CASSFRQGAGETQYF
TRBD2,-,TRBV18,TRBJ2-3,TGTGCCAGCTCACCATCCAGCGGGGTACCAGATACGCAGTATTTT,CASSPSSGVPDTQYF
-,-,TRBV19,TRBJ1-5,TGTGCCAGTAGTATTTTTCAGAGACGGAGGGATCAGCCCCAGCATTTT,CASSIFQRRRDQPQHF
-,-,TRBV24-1,TRBJ1-5,TGTGCCACCAGTGTGGGGGCAAATCAGCCCCAGCATTTT,CATSVGANQPQHF
-,-,TRBV29-1,TRBJ2-3,TGCAGCGTTGAAAGGGGCTTTAGCACAGATACGCAGTATTTT,CSVERGFSTDTQYF
-,-,TRBV28,TRBJ1-6,TGTGCCAGCAGTACCTTCGGGGGGCGTTATAATTCACCCCTCCACTTT,CASSTFGGRYNSPLHF
-,-,TRBV27,TRBJ2-1,TGTGCCAGCAGTTTTAAGGCGGGGCCATCCTACAATGAGCAGTTCTTC,CASSFKAGPSYNEQFF
TRBD2,-,TRBV7-9,TRBJ2-3,TGTGCCAGCAGCTCCCTAGCGGGGGGACCAGATACGCAGTATTTT,CASSSLAGGPDTQYF
-,-,TRBV9,TRBJ1-2,TGTGCCAGCAGCGTAGCTGAAGGGGTGGGCTATGGCTACACCTTC,CASSVAEGVGYGYTF
TRBD1,-,TRBV3-1/TRBV3-2,TRBJ1-1,TGTGCCAGCAGCCCTCACACCCGACAGGGTCGAACTGAAGCTTTCTTT,CASSPHTRQGRTEAFF
TRBD1,-,TRBV19,TRBJ2-3,TGTGCCAGTAAGGGGGCGCATTTGACAGATACGCAGTATTTT,CASKGAHLTDTQYF
-,-,TRBV5-5,TRBJ1-6,TGTGCCAGCAGGCATGGAGGGGGGGCGCCCCTTAATTCACCCCTCCACTTT,CASRHGGGAPLNSPLHF
TRBD1,-,TRBV4-1,TRBJ1-2,TGCGCCACCTGGGACAGGAGAAACTATGGCTACACCTTC,CATWDRRNYGYTF
-,once,TRBV9,TRBJ1-6,TGTGCCAGCAGCGCTGAGGGGAGGTATAATTCACCCCTCCACTTT,CASSAEGRYNSPLHF
TRBD2,once,TRBV3-1/TRBV3-2,TRBJ2-3,TGTGCCAGCAGCCGCGGACGGACTAGCGGGGGGGTGAGCACAGATACGCAGTATTTT,CASSRGRTSGGVSTDTQYF
-,once,TRBV29-1,TRBJ2-1,TGCAGCGTTGATTCGTGGCCGGGGGGCTCGGAAGGGGATGAGCAGTTCTTC,CSVDSWPGGSEGDEQFF
TRBD1,once,TRBV7-9,TRBJ1-1,TGTGCCAGCAGCTTTCAGGGGGCGAACACTGAAGCTTTCTTT,CASSFQGANTEAFF